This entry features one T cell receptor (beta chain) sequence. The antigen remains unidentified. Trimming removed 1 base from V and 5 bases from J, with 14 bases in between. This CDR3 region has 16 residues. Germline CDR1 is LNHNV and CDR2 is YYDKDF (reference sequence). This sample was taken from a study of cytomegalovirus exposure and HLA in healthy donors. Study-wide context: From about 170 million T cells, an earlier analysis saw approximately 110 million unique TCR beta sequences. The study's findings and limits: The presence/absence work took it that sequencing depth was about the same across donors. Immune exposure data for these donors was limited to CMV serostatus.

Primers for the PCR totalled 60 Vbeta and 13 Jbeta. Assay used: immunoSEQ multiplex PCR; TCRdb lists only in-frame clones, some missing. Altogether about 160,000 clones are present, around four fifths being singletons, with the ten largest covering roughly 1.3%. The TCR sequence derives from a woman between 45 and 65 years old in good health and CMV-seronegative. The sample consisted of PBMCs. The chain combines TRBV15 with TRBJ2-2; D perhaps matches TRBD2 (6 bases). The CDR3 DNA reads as TGTGCCACCAGCAGAGTCGGCGGGGACCGAACCGGGGAGCTGTTTTTT. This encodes CATSRVGGDRTGELFF.